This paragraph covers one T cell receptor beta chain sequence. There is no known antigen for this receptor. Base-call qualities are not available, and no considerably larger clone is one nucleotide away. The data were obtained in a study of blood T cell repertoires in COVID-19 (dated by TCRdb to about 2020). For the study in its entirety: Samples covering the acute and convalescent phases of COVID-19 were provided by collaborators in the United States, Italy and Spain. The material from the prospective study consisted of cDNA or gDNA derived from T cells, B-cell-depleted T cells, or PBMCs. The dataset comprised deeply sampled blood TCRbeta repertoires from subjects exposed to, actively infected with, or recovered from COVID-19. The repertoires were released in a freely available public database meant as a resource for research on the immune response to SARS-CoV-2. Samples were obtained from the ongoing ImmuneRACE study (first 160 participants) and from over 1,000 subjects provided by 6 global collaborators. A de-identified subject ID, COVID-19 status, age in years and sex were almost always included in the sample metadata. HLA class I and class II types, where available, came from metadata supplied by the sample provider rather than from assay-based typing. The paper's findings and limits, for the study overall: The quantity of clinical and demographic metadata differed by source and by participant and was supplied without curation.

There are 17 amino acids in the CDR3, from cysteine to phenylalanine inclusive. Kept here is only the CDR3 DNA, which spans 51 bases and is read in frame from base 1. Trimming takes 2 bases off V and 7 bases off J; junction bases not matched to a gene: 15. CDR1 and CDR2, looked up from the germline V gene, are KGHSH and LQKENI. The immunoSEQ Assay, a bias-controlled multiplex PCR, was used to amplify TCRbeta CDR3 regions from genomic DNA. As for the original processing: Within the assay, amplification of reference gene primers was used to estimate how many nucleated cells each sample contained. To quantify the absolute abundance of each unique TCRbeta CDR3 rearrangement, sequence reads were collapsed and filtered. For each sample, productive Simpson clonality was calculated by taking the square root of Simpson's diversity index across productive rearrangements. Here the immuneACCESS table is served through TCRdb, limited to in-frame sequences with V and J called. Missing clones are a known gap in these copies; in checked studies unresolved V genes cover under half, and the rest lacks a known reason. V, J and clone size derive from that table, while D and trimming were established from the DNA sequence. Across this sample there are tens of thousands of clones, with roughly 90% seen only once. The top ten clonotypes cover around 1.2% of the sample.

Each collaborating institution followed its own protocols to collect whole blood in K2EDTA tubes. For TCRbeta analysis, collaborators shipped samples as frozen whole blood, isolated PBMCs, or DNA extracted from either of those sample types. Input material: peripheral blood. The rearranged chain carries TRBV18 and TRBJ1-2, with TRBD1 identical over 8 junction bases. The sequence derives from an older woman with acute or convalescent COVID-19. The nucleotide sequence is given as TGTGCCAGCTCACCATTCCGGGATCCCCTGCAGGGGGCTGGCTACACCTTC. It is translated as CASSPFRDPLQGAGYTF. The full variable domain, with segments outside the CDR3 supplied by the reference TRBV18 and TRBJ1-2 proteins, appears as NAGVMQNPRHLVRRRGQEARLRCSPMKGHSHVYWYRQLPEEGLKFMVYLQKENIIDESGMPKERFSAEFPKEGPSILRIQQVVRGDSAAYFCASSPFRDPLQGAGYTFGSGTRLTVV.